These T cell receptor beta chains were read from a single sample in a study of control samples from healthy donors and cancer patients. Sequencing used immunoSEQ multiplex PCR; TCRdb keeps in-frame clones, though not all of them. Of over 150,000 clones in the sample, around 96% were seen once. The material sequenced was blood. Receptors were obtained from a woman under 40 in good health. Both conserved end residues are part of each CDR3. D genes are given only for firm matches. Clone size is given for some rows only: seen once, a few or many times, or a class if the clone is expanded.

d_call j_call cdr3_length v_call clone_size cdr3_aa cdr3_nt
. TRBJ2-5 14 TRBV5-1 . CASSLTGLDETQYF TGCGCCAGCAGCTTGACAGGGTTAGATGAGACCCAGTACTTC
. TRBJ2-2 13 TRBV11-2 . CASSLTNTGELFF TGTGCCAGCAGCTTAACGAACACCGGGGAGCTGTTTTTT
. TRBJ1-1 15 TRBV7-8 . CASSLGDGTNTEAFF TGTGCCAGCAGCTTGGGGGACGGGACGAACACTGAAGCTTTCTTT
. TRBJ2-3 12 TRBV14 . CASSQIVDTQYF TGTGCCAGCAGCCAAATAGTAGATACGCAGTATTTT
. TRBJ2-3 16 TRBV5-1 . CASSEPGTLLPDTQYF TGCGCCAGCAGCGAACCCGGGACTCTCCTTCCAGATACGCAGTATTTT
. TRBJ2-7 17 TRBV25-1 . CASSPRPGTPSSYEQYF TGTGCCAGCAGTCCCCGCCCAGGGACACCGAGCTCCTACGAGCAGTACTTC
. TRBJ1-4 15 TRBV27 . CASSLWGASNEKLFF TGTGCCAGCAGTTTATGGGGGGCCTCTAATGAAAAACTGTTTTTT
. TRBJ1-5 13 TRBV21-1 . CATHPGSNQPQHF TGTGCCACCCACCCAGGTAGCAATCAGCCCCAGCATTTT
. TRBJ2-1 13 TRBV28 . CASSLSGAPEQFF TGTGCCAGCAGTTTATCGGGCGCCCCTGAGCAGTTCTTC
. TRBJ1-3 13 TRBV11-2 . CASSFATGNTIYF TGTGCCAGCAGCTTTGCGACTGGAAACACCATATATTTT
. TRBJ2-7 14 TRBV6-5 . CASRGAARYYEQYF TGTGCCAGCAGGGGTGCCGCCCGCTACTACGAGCAGTACTTC
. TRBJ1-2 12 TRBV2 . CASTRERYGYTF TGTGCCAGCACCAGGGAGCGGTATGGCTACACCTTC
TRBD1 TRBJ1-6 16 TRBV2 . CASSRDRDPYNSPLHF TGTGCCAGCAGCAGAGACAGGGATCCCTATAATTCACCCCTCCACTTT
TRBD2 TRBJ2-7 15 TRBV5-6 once CASSLTSGRHYEQYF TGTGCCAGCAGCTTGACTAGCGGGCGTCACTACGAGCAGTACTTC
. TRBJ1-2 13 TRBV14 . CASSGLFDYGYTF TGTGCCAGCAGTGGTCTGTTTGACTATGGCTACACCTTC
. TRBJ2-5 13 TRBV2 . CAGQRGTRETQYF TGTGCCGGACAGCGGGGAACGAGGGAGACCCAGTACTTC